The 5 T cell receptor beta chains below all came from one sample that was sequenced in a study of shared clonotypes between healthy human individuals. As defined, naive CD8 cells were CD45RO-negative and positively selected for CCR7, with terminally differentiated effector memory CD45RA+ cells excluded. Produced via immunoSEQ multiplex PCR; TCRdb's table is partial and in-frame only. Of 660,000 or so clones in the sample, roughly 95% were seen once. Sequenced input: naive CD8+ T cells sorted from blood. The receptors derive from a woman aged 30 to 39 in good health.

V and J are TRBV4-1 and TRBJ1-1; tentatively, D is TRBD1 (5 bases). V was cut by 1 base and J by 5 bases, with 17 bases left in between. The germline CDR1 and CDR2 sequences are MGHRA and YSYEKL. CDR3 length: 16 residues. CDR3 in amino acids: CASSQVLESGKTEAFF. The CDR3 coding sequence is TGCGCCAGCAGCCAAGTCCTCGAATCAGGGAAGACTGAAGCTTTCTTT.

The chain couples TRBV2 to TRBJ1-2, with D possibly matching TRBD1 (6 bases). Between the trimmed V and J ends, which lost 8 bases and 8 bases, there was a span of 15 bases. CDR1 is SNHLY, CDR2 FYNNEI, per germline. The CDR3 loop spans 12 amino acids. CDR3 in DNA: TGTGCCAGCCGGGATCAGGGGCAAGGCTACACCTTC. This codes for CASRDQGQGYTF.

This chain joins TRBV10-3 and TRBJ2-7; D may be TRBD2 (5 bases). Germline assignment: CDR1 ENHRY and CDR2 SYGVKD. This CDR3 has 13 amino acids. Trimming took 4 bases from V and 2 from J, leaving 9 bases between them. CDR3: CAISVEGTYEQYF. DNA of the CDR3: TGTGCCATCAGTGTAGAGGGTACCTACGAGCAGTACTTC.

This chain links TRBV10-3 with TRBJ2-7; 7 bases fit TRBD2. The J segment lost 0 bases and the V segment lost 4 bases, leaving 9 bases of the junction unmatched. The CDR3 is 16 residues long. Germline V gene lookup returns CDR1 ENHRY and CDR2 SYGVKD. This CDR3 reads CAISGGFLADSYEQYF. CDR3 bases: TGTGCCATCAGTGGGGGGTTTCTAGCGGACTCCTACGAGCAGTACTTC.

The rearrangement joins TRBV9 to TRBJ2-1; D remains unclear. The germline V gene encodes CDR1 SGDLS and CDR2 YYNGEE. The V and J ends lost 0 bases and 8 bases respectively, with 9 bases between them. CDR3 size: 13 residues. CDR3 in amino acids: CASSVGASHEQFF. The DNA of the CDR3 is TGTGCCAGCAGCGTAGGGGCTTCCCATGAGCAGTTCTTC.